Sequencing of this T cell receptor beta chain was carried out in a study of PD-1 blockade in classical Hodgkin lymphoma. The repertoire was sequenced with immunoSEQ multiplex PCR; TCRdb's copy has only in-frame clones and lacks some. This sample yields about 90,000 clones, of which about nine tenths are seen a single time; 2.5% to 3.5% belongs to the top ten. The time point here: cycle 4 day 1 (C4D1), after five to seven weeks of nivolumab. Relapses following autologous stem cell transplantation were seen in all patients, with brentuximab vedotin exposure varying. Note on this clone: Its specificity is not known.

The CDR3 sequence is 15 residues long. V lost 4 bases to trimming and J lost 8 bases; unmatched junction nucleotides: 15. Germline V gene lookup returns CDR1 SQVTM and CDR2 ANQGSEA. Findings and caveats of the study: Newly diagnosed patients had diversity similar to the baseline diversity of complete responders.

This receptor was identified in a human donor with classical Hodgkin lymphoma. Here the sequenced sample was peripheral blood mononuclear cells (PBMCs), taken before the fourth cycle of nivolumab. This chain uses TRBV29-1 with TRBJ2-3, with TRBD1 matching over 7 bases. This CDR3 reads CSVGGQAWAQGTQYF. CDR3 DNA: TGCAGCGTTGGAGGACAGGCCTGGGCCCAGGGTACGCAGTATTTT.